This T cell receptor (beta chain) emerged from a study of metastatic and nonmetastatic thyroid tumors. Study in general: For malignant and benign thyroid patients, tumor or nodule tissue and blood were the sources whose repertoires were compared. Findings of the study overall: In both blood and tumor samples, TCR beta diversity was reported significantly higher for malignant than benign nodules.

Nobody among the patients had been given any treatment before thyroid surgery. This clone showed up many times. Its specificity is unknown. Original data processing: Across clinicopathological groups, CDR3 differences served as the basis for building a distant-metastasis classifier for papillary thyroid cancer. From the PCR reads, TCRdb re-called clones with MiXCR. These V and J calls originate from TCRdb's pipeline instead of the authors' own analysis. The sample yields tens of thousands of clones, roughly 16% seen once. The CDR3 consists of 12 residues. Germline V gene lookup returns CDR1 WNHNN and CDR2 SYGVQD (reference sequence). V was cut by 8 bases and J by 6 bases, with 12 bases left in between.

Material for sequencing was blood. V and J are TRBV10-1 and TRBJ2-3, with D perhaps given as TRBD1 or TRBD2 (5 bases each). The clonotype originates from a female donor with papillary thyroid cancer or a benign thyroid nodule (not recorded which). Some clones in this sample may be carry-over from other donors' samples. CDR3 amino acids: CASGGRGDTQYF. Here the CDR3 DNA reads TGCGCCAGCGGAGGAAGGGGCGATACGCAGTATTTT.